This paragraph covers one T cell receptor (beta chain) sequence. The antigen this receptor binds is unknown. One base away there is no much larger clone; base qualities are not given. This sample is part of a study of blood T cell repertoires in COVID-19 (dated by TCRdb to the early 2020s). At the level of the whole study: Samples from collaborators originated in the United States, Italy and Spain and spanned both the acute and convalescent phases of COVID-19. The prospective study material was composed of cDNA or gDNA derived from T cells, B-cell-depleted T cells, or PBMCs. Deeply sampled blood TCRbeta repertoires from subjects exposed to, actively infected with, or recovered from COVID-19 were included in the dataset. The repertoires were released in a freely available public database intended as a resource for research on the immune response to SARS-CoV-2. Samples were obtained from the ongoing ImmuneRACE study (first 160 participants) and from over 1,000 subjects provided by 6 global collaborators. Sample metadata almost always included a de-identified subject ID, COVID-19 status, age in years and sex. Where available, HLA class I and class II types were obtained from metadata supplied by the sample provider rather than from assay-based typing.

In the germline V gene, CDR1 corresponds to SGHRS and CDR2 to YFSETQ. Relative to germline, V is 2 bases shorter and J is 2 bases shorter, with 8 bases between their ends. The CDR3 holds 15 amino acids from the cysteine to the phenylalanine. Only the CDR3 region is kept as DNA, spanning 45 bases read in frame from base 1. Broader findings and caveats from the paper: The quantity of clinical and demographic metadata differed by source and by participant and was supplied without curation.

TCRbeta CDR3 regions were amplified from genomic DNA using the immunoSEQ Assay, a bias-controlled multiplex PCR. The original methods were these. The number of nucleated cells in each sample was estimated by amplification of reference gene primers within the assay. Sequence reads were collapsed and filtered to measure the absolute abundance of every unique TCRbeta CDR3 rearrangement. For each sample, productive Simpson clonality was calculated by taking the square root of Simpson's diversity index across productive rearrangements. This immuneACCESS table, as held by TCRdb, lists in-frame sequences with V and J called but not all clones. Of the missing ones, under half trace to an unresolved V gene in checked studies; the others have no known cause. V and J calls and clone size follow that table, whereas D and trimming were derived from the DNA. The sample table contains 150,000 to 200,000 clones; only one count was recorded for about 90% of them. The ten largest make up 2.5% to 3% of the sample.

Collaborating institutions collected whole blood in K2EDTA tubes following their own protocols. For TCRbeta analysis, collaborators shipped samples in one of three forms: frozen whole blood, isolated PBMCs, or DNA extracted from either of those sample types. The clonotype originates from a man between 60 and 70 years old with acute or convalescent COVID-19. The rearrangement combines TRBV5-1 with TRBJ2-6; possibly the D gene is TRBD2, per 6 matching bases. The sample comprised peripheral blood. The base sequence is TGCGCCAGCAGCTTTTCGGGGGCTGGGGCCAACGTCCTGACTTTC. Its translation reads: CASSFSGAGANVLTF.